What follows are 17 T cell receptor beta chains derived from one specimen sequenced in a study of OX40 agonist ivuxolimab in advanced cancers. The library was generated by the immunoSEQ multiplex PCR assay. The immuneACCESS repertoire file appears here via TCRdb, limited to in-frame rearrangements. These files lack a portion of the clones; in checked studies, under half of the deficit traces to unresolved V genes, and the cause of the others is not known. Within this sample are 30,000 to 45,000 clones, with 74% of them counted one time only. The top ten constitute around 20% of the sample. This specimen was CD4+ or CD8+ T cells sorted from blood, taken in a trial of the OX40 agonist ivuxolimab. The source is an adult with an advanced solid tumor such as melanoma, head and neck, liver or kidney cancer.

The rearrangement links TRBV6-5 to TRBJ2-7, with TRBD1 matching 8 bases. The ends lost 0 bases at V and 5 bases at J; junction bases unmatched: 6. The CDR3 runs 15 residues. Germline-derived CDR1 and CDR2 are MNHEY and SVGAGI. In DNA, the CDR3 is TGTGCCAGCAGTTACTCGAGAGACAGGGGCCACGAGCAGTACGTC. Translation: CASSYSRDRGHEQYV.

The V call is TRBV19, the J call TRBJ2-3; unclear D gene. CDR3 length equals 13 residues. Germline assignment: CDR1 LNHDA and CDR2 SQIVND (reference sequence). V was clipped by 9 bases and J by 1 base, with 11 bases between them. The CDR3 nucleotides read TGTGCCAGCGGGCCAGGCGGCACAGATACGCAGTATTTT. The encoded protein is CASGPGGTDTQYF.

V usage is TRBV7-9 and J usage is TRBJ2-3; the match to TRBD1 covers 10 bases. J lost 3 bases, V lost 5 bases, and 2 bases had no gene match. CDR3 length equals 14 residues. Germline V gene sequence: CDR1 SEHNR, CDR2 FQNEAQ (reference sequence). This CDR3 is CASSPGQGTDTQYF. The CDR3 DNA is TGTGCCAGCAGCCCGGGACAGGGGACAGATACGCAGTATTTT.

This clone has more than one count but fewer than ten. V usage is TRBV6-6 and J usage is TRBJ2-7; perhaps TRBD1 as D (6 bases). The V gene lost 6 bases and the J gene lost 5 bases, with 17 bases spanning the gap. The CDR3 consists of 14 residues. Per germline, CDR1 MNHNY and CDR2 SVGAGI (reference sequence). The CDR3 coding sequence is TGTGCCAGCAGCCCGGGGAAGGGGGTCGACGAGCAGTACGTC. Translation: CASSPGKGVDEQYV.

The chain employs TRBV27 and TRBJ2-7; 7 bases fit TRBD1. The CDR3 consists of 19 residues. V trimming: 5 bases; J trimming: 0 bases; junction bases outside the gene matches: 19. Germline CDR1 is MNHEY and CDR2 is SMNVEV (reference sequence). CDR3 region: CASSRKGGANPTSSYEQYF. In DNA form, the CDR3 reads TGTGCCAGCAGTCGAAAAGGGGGCGCGAACCCAACCAGCTCCTACGAGCAGTACTTC.

The chain uses TRBV20-1 and TRBJ2-7, with D hard to call. Trimming took 3 bases from V and 3 from J, leaving 6 bases between them. The CDR3 runs to 11 residues. Looked up from germline, CDR1 is DFQATT and CDR2 is SNEGSKA (reference sequence). CDR3 in DNA: TGCAGTGCTAGTCCCAACTACGAGCAGTACTTC. It translates to CSASPNYEQYF.

The chain recombines TRBV27 with TRBJ2-7, with TRBD1 as a possible D gene (6 bases). V was cut by 2 bases and J by 7 bases, with 12 bases left in between. Germline V gives CDR1 MNHEY, CDR2 SMNVEV (reference sequence). CDR3 size: 13 residues. In DNA, the CDR3 is TGTGCCAGCAGTTTAGAGGTAGGGGGAGAGCAGTACTTC. It codes for CASSLEVGGEQYF.

The rearrangement links TRBV4-1 to TRBJ1-2; D is unclear. This CDR3 has 12 amino acids. V was clipped by 1 base and J by 5 bases, with 5 bases between them. Germline V CDR1 and CDR2: MGHRA, YSYEKL. CDR3 nucleotides: TGCGCCAGCAGCCAAGTTCGGTATGGCTACACCTTC. It specifies CASSQVRYGYTF.

This clone has more than one count but fewer than ten. CDR3: CASSYSLGTEAFF. The DNA of the CDR3 is TGTGCCAGCAGTTACTCGTTAGGTACTGAAGCTTTCTTT. J is TRBJ1-1 and V is TRBV6-5; D not resolved. The CDR3 spans 13 residues. The V end lost 0 bases, the J end lost 5 bases, and 7 bases lay between the germline ends. Germline V gives CDR1 MNHEY, CDR2 SVGAGI.

V and J are TRBV5-6 and TRBJ1-2, with D unclear. Germline CDR1 and CDR2: SGHDT and YYEEEE. The V gene lost 2 bases and the J gene lost 6 bases, with 11 bases spanning the gap. The CDR3 is 13 amino acids. The CDR3 is CASSLVGDHGYTF. DNA of the CDR3: TGTGCCAGCAGCTTAGTCGGGGATCATGGCTACACCTTC.

This rearrangement joins TRBV5-1 to TRBJ2-5; 8 positions agree with TRBD1. CDR1 and CDR2 from the germline V gene are SGHRS and YFSETQ. This CDR3 spans 14 amino acids. With 3 bases clipped from V and 5 bases from J, the junction kept 6 bases outside the gene matches. This CDR3 is CASSSRTGRETQYF. CDR3 bases: TGCGCCAGCAGCTCAAGGACAGGGCGCGAGACCCAGTACTTC.

J is TRBJ1-4 and V is TRBV5-6, with a possible D match to TRBD1 (5 bases). This CDR3 contains 15 residues. V lost 0 bases, J lost 6 bases, and 12 bases lay in between. Germline CDR1 reads SGHDT; CDR2 reads YYEEEE. The CDR3 reads CASSLDRRVDEKLFF. CDR3 nucleotides: TGTGCCAGCAGCTTGGACAGGCGGGTCGATGAAAAACTGTTTTTT. Full variable domain (outside the CDR3, taken from reference TRBV5-6 and TRBJ1-4): DAGVTQSPTHLIKTRGQQVTLRCSPKSGHDTVSWYQQALGQGPQFIFQYYEEEERQRGNFPDRFSGHQFPNYSSELNVNALLLGDSALYLCASSLDRRVDEKLFFGSGTQLSVL.

V is TRBV30 and J is TRBJ2-7; D assignment may be TRBD1 or TRBD2 (7 bases each). Trimming took 7 bases from V and 6 from J, leaving 16 bases between them. Germline CDR1 and CDR2: GTSNPN and SVGIG (reference sequence). The CDR3 extends over 12 amino acids. CDR3 in DNA: TGTGCCTATAACAGGGGACTAAGCGAGCAGTACTTC. This gives the protein CAYNRGLSEQYF.

V usage is TRBV6-1 and J usage is TRBJ1-6; TRBD1 matches at 7 bases. Germline V gives CDR1 MNHNS, CDR2 SASEGT. This CDR3 has 15 residues. Germline trimming cut 5 bases from V and 10 bases from J; bases unmatched to any gene: 11. The CDR3 spells CASSLRQGFGSPLHF. The CDR3 DNA reads as TGTGCCAGCAGTCTTCGACAGGGTTTCGGATCACCCCTCCACTTT.

The genes are TRBV4-2 and TRBJ2-5; D is perhaps TRBD2 (6 bases). V was shortened by 1 base and J by 3 bases, with 12 bases between the two germline ends. Germline CDR1 is LGHNA and CDR2 is YNFKEQ. The CDR3 extends over 15 amino acids. CDR3 nucleotide sequence: TGTGCCAGCAGCCAAGCTAATGGGGGGAAAGAGACCCAGTACTTC. This encodes CASSQANGGKETQYF.

The chain carries TRBV10-1 and TRBJ1-4, with 10 bases matching TRBD1. Germline CDR1 reads WNHNN; CDR2 reads SYGVQD (reference sequence). After removal of 10 bases from V and 7 bases from J, the junction contained 6 bases not matched to a gene. The length of the CDR3 is 13 residues. The CDR3 spells CANNRDRGEKLFF. CDR3 nucleotides: TGCGCCAATAACCGGGACAGGGGTGAAAAACTGTTTTTT.

The chain uses TRBV2 and TRBJ1-5; 7 positions agree with TRBD1. This CDR3 has 15 residues. Germline CDR1 and CDR2: SNHLY and FYNNEI. V was clipped by 4 bases and J by 1 base; unmatched bases: 4. The CDR3 bases are TGTGCCAGCAGTGGGGGACAGAGGAGCAATCAGCCCCAGCATTTT. Its translation: CASSGGQRSNQPQHF.